The 14 T cell receptor beta chains presented below share a single source sample, sequenced in a study of CD8+ T cells in alopecia areata. Documented treatment: oral pan-JAK inhibitor, 5-10 mg twice daily. Extracted RNA was reverse transcribed, and the resulting cDNA served as sequencing template. The protocol was immunoSEQ multiplex PCR, while the TCRdb copy is restricted to in-frame clones and leaves out a portion. The sample has approximately 150,000 clones; around 60% are singletons. Material: CD4+ T cells sorted from blood, obtained at week 24, from a patient treated with tofacitinib. The receptors stem from a human donor with alopecia areata.

This clone was seen only a few times. The V and J genes are TRBV30 and TRBJ2-3; D might be TRBD2 (5 bases). The CDR3 contains 14 residues. In germline, CDR1 is GTSNPN, CDR2 SVGIG (reference sequence). The germline V and J ends were trimmed by 3 bases and 11 bases, with 21 bases remaining between them. The DNA for the CDR3 is TGTGCCTGGAGCTACCCCCTTAAGCGGAGGCTGCAGTATTTT. This gives the protein CAWSYPLKRRLQYF. Full variable domain (remainder filled in from reference TRBV30 and TRBJ2-3): SQTIHQWPATLVQPVGSPLSLECTVEGTSNPNLYWYRQAAGRGLQLLFYSVGIGQISSEVPQNLSASRPQDRQFILSSKKLLLSDSGFYLCAWSYPLKRRLQYFGPGTRLTVL.

This chain uses TRBV29-1 with TRBJ1-2; tentative D call: TRBD1 (5 bases). Trimming removed 8 bases from V and 1 base from J, with 14 bases in between. There are 13 residues in the CDR3. The germline V gene encodes CDR1 SQVTM and CDR2 ANQGSEA. CDR3 residues: CSTRDGSNYGYTF. CDR3 DNA sequence: TGCAGCACACGGGACGGAAGTAACTATGGCTACACCTTC. Together with reference TRBV29-1 and TRBJ1-2, the CDR3 gives the full variable domain: SAVISQKPSRDICQRGTSLTIQCQVDSQVTMMFWYRQQPGQSLTLIATANQGSEATYESGFVIDKFPISRPNLTFSTLTVSNMSPEDSSIYLCSTRDGSNYGYTFGSGTRLTVV.

This rearrangement joins TRBV30 to TRBJ2-7; the D gene is possibly TRBD2 (5 bases). CDR1 is GTSNPN and CDR2 is SVGIG in the germline V gene (reference sequence). The V end was cut by 6 bases, the J end by 3 bases, with 9 bases between. The CDR3 length is 11 residues. This CDR3 reads CACEGGYEQYF. CDR3 nucleotide sequence: TGTGCCTGTGAGGGTGGCTACGAGCAGTACTTC.

The gene calls are TRBV4-1 and TRBJ2-7; D gene unclear. This CDR3 has 13 amino acids. The germline gives CDR1 MGHRA, CDR2 YSYEKL. The V end was cut by 1 base, the J end by 4 bases, with 8 bases between. The CDR3 sequence: CASSQGRMYEQYF. The CDR3 nucleotides read TGCGCCAGCAGCCAAGGACGGATGTACGAGCAGTACTTC.

The chain uses TRBV9 and TRBJ2-7, with 9 nucleotides matching TRBD1. Germline values: CDR1 SGDLS, CDR2 YYNGEE. J gave up 3 bases and V 0 bases, and 1 base lay outside the gene matches. The CDR3 spans 14 residues. The CDR3 loop reads CASSVEGQGYEQYF. CDR3 sequence (DNA): TGTGCCAGCAGCGTAGAGGGACAGGGCTACGAGCAGTACTTC.

The chain combines TRBV5-1 with TRBJ2-7; D is perhaps TRBD2 (6 bases). V was shortened by 0 bases and J by 2 bases, with 9 bases between the two germline ends. Germline-derived CDR1 and CDR2 are SGHRS and YFSETQ. The CDR3 contains 14 residues. CDR3 sequence: CASSLAAGTYEQYF. In DNA form, the CDR3 reads TGCGCCAGCAGCTTGGCGGCGGGGACCTACGAGCAGTACTTC.

CDR3: CASSQVNLQDSGANVLTF. The CDR3 nucleotides are TGTGCCAGCAGCCAAGTCAATCTACAAGACTCTGGGGCCAACGTCCTGACTTTC. The chain is built from TRBV4-2 and TRBJ2-6; D gene unclear. CDR3 length: 18 residues. V was shortened by 1 base and J by 0 bases, with 13 bases between the two germline ends. CDR1 is LGHNA, CDR2 YNFKEQ, per germline.

The chain is built from TRBV4-1 and TRBJ1-5; 7 nucleotides align to TRBD1. The J segment lost 4 bases and the V segment lost 4 bases, leaving 7 bases of the junction unmatched. The CDR3 runs to 15 residues. Germline values: CDR1 MGHRA, CDR2 YSYEKL. CDR3 region: CASSLVGQPNQPQHF. The CDR3 coding sequence is TGCGCCAGCAGCCTAGTGGGACAGCCAAATCAGCCCCAGCATTTT.

V gene TRBV30 combines with J gene TRBJ2-6, with 7 bases lining up with TRBD1. The germline CDR1 and CDR2 sequences are GTSNPN and SVGIG (reference sequence). The CDR3 length is 15 residues. The V gene end was trimmed by 3 bases and the J gene end by 3 bases; junction bases not matched to a gene: 5. The CDR3 region has the DNA TGTGCCTGGAGGACAGGGTTCTTTGGGGCCAACGTCCTGACTTTC. Encoded protein: CAWRTGFFGANVLTF. The variable domain in full, with the rest retrieved from reference TRBV30 and TRBJ2-6, is SQTIHQWPATLVQPVGSPLSLECTVEGTSNPNLYWYRQAAGRGLQLLFYSVGIGQISSEVPQNLSASRPQDRQFILSSKKLLLSDSGFYLCAWRTGFFGANVLTFGAGSRLTVL.

This clone was recorded a few times. V and J are TRBV4-1 and TRBJ1-1, with D hard to call. This CDR3 spans 16 amino acids. Germline CDR1 reads MGHRA; CDR2 reads YSYEKL. V lost 2 bases, J lost 0 bases, and 13 bases lay in between. The CDR3 region has the DNA TGCGCCAGCAGCCAACCTGGACGGCGGATGAACACTGAAGCTTTCTTT. Its protein is CASSQPGRRMNTEAFF.

Only a few counts were recorded for this clone. This same CDR3 is encoded by further DNA sequences in the sample. CDR3 sequence reads: CSVPGGAGETQYF. DNA of the CDR3: TGCAGCGTGCCCGGGGGGGCTGGAGAGACCCAGTACTTC. This chain connects TRBV29-1 to TRBJ2-5, with 8 bases matching TRBD2. This CDR3 comprises 13 residues. Germline CDR1 is SQVTM and CDR2 is ANQGSEA. V was pared by 6 bases and J by 4 bases, with 7 bases of the junction left unmatched.

This clone appeared a few times. The rearrangement joins TRBV9 to TRBJ1-2; D may be TRBD1 (6 bases). Germline V gene sequence: CDR1 SGDLS, CDR2 YYNGEE. The CDR3 sequence is 13 residues long. V shed 4 bases and J shed 1 base, with 8 bases lying between them. CDR3: CASSPDSNYGYTF. CDR3 bases: TGTGCCAGCAGCCCGGACAGTAACTATGGCTACACCTTC.

This clone was counted a few times. The V gene is TRBV11-2, the J gene TRBJ1-1; unclear D gene. Germline CDR1 is SGHAT and CDR2 is FQNNGV. Trimming stripped 0 bases from V and 7 bases from J, with 9 bases between. This CDR3 comprises 13 residues. The CDR3: CASSLELYSEAFF. The DNA for the CDR3 is TGTGCCAGCAGCTTAGAGTTATACAGTGAAGCTTTCTTT.

The gene calls are TRBV30 and TRBJ1-5, with TRBD1 as a possible D gene (5 bases). Germline lookup yields CDR1 GTSNPN and CDR2 SVGIG (reference sequence). The CDR3 spans 13 residues. V lost 1 base and J 7 bases, leaving 11 bases between the germline ends. The CDR3 nucleotides read TGTGCCTGGAGTGAGTCAAGGGGACAGCCCCAGCATTTT. It encodes CAWSESRGQPQHF.